The sequence of this T cell receptor (beta chain) was determined in a study of identifying expanded T cells in peripheral blood. Some clones are missing from TCRdb's copy, which holds only in-frame ones; the method was immunoSEQ multiplex PCR. There are some 78,000 clones in the sample; roughly 91% occur only once, and 15% to 20% lies in the top ten. This CDR3 spans 18 amino acids. Trimming removed 4 bases from V and 3 bases from J; junction bases left unmatched: 15. Per the germline V gene, CDR1 is MNHNS and CDR2 is SASEGT. The source is a person between 18 and 70 years old in good health. The chain recombines TRBV6-1 with TRBJ1-5; 7 bases align to TRBD1. Input material: blood. The CDR3 spells CASSGQGVISYNNQPQHF. In nucleotides, the CDR3 is TGTGCCAGCAGTGGACAGGGTGTAATCTCTTATAACAATCAGCCCCAGCATTTT.